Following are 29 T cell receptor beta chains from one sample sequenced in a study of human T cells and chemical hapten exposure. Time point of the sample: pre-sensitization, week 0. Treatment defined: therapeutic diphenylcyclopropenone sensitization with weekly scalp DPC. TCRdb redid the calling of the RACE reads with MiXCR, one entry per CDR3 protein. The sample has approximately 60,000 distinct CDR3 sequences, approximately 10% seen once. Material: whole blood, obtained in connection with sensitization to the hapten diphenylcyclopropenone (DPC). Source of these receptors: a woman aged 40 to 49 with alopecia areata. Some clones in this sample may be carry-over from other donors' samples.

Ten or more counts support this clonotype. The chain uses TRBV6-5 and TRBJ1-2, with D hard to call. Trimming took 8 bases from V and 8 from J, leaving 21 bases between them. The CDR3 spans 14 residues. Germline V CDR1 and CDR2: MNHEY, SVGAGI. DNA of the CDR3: TGTGCCAGCTACAGTCCGACGGGCCTTTCGGGCTACACCTTC. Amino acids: CASYSPTGLSGYTF.

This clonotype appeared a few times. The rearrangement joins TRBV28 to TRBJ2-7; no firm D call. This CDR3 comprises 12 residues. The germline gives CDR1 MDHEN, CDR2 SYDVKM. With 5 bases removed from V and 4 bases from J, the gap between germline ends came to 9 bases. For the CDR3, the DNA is TGTGCCAGCAGTGAACGGCAGTACGAGCAGTACTTC. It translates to CASSERQYEQYF.

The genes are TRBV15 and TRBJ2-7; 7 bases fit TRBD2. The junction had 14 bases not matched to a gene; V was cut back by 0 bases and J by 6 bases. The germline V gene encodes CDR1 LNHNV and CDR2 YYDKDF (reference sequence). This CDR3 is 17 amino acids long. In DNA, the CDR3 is TGTGCCACCAGCAGAGAAGCCCCGGGGGAGGGCGGCGCCGAGCAGTACTTC. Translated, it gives CATSREAPGEGGAEQYF. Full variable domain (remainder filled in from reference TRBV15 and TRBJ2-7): DAMVIQNPRYQVTQFGKPVTLSCSQTLNHNVMYWYQQKSSQAPKLLFHYYDKDFNNEADTPDNFQSRRPNTSFCFLDIRSPGLGDTAMYLCATSREAPGEGGAEQYFGPGTRLTVT.

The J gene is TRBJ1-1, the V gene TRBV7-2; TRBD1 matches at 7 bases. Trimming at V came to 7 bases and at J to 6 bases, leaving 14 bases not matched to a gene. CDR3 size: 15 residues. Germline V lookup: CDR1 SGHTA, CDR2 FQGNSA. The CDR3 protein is CASTTTTGRAAEAFF. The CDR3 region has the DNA TGTGCCAGCACCACGACGACAGGGAGAGCGGCTGAAGCTTTCTTT.

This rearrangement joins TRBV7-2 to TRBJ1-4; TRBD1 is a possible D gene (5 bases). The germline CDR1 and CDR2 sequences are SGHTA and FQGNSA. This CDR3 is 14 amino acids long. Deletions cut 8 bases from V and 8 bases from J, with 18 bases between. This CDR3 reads CASSLGRGMEKLFF. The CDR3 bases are TGTGCCAGCTCCCTGGGGAGGGGAATGGAAAAACTGTTTTTT.

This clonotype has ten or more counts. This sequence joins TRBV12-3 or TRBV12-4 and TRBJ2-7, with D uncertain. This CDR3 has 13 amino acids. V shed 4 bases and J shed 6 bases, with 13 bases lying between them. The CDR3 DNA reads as TGTGCCAGCAGTTCCGGCCGCACCGGCGAGCAGTACTTC. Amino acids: CASSSGRTGEQYF.

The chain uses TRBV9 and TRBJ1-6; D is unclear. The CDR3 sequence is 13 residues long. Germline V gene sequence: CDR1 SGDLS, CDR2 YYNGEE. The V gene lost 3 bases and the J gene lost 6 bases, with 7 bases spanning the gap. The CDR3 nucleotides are TGTGCCAGCAGCGCCGCAAGTAATTCACCCCTCCACTTT. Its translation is CASSAASNSPLHF.

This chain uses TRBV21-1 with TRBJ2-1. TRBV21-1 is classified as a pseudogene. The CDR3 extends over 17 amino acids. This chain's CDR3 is CASTGMNSFPTYNEQFF. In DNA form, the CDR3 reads TGTGCCAGCACTGGGATGAATTCTTTTCCTACCTACAATGAGCAGTTCTTC.

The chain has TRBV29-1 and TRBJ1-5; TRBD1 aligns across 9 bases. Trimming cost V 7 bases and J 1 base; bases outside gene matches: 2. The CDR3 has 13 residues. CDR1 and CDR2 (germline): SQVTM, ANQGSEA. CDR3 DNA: TGCAGCGCGGGACAGGGAAGCAATCAGCCCCAGCATTTT. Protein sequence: CSAGQGSNQPQHF. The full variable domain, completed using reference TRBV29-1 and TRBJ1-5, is SAVISQKPSRDICQRGTSLTIQCQVDSQVTMMFWYRQQPGQSLTLIATANQGSEATYESGFVIDKFPISRPNLTFSTLTVSNMSPEDSSIYLCSAGQGSNQPQHFGDGTRLSIL.

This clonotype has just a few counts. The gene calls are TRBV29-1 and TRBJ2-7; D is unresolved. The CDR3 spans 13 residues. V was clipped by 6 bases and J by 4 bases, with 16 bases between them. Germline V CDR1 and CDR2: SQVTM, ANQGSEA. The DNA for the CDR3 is TGCAGCGTCGCCGCCAGTCATCGGTACGAGCAGTACTTC. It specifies CSVAASHRYEQYF.

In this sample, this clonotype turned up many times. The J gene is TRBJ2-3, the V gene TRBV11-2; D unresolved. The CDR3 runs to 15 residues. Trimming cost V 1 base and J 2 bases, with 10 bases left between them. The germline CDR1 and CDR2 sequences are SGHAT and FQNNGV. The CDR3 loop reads CASSLGRQPTDTQYF. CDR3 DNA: TGTGCCAGCAGCTTAGGCAGACAACCCACAGATACGCAGTATTTT.

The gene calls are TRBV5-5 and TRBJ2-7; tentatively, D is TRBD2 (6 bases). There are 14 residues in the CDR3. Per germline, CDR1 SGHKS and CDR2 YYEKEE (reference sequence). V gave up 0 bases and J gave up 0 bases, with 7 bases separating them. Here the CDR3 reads CASSLGDFSYEQYF. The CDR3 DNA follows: TGTGCCAGCAGCTTGGGGGACTTCTCCTACGAGCAGTACTTC.

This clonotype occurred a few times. CDR3 region: CASSHGRTTGELFF. In DNA form, the CDR3 reads TGTGCCAGCAGCCACGGACGCACCACCGGGGAGCTGTTTTTT. The chain recombines TRBV3-1 with TRBJ2-2, with D hard to call. The ends were cut back, 3 bases at V and 4 bases at J, with 9 bases in the middle. Germline V CDR1 and CDR2: LGHDT, YNNKEL (reference sequence). The CDR3 is 14 amino acids.

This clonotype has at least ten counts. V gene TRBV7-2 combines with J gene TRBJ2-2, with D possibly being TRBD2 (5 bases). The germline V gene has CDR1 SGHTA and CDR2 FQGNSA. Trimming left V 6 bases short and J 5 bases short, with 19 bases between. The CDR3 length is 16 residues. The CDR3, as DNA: TGTGCCAGCAGTTTTGGGCTAGCAGCTTTGACCGGGGAGCTGTTTTTT. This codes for CASSFGLAALTGELFF. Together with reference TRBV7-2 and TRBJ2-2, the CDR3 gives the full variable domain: GAGVSQSPSNKVTEKGKDVELRCDPISGHTALYWYRQSLGQGLEFLIYFQGNSAPDKSGLPSDRFSAERTGGSVSTLTIQRTQQEDSAVYLCASSFGLAALTGELFFGEGSRLTVL.

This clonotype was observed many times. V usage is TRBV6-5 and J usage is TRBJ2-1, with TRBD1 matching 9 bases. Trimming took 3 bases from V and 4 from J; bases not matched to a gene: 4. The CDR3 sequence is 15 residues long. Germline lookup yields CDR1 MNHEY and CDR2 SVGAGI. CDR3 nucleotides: TGTGCCAGCAGTTATGCCGGGACAGGGTACAATGAGCAGTTCTTC. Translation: CASSYAGTGYNEQFF.

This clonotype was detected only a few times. The DNA for the CDR3 is TGTGCCAGCAGCCCCAGTCTCGGAAGCGGGGGCACCATATATTTT. This sequence encodes CASSPSLGSGGTIYF. The V gene is TRBV9, the J gene TRBJ1-3; the D gene is possibly TRBD1 (5 bases). CDR3 length equals 15 residues. Trimming cost V 4 bases and J 9 bases, with 20 bases left between them. Germline CDR1 reads SGDLS; CDR2 reads YYNGEE. Using reference TRBV9 and TRBJ1-3 for the parts outside the CDR3, the full variable domain is DSGVTQTPKHLITATGQRVTLRCSPRSGDLSVYWYQQSLDQGLQFLIQYYNGEERAKGNILERFSAQQFPDLHSELNLSSLELGDSALYFCASSPSLGSGGTIYFGEGSWLTVV.

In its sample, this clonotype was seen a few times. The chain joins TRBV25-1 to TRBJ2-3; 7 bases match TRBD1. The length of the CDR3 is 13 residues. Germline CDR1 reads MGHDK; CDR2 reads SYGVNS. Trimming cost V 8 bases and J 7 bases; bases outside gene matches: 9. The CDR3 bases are TGTGCCAGCGGGGACAGTCCATTGAATACGCAGTATTTT. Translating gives CASGDSPLNTQYF.

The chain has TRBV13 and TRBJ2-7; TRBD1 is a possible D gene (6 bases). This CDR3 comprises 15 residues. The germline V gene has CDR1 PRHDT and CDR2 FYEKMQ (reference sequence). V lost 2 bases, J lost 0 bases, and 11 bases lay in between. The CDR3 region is CASSLLGGPSYEQYF. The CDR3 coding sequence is TGTGCCAGCAGCTTACTAGGGGGACCCTCCTACGAGCAGTACTTC.

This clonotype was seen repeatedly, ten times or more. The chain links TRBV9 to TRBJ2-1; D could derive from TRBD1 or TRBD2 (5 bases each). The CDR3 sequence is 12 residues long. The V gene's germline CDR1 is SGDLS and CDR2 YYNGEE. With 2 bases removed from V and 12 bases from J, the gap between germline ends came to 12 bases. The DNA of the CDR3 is TGTGCCAGCAGCGTCGGGACGAGCGCGCAGTTCTTC. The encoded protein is CASSVGTSAQFF. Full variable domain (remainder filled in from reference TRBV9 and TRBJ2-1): DSGVTQTPKHLITATGQRVTLRCSPRSGDLSVYWYQQSLDQGLQFLIQYYNGEERAKGNILERFSAQQFPDLHSELNLSSLELGDSALYFCASSVGTSAQFFGPGTRLTVL.

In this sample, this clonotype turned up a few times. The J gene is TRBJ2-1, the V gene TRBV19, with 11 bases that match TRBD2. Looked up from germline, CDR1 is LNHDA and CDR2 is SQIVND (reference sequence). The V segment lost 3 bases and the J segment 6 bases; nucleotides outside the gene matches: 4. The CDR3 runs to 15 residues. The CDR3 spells CASSIETSGINEQFF. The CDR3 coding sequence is TGTGCCAGTAGTATCGAGACTAGCGGGATCAATGAGCAGTTCTTC.

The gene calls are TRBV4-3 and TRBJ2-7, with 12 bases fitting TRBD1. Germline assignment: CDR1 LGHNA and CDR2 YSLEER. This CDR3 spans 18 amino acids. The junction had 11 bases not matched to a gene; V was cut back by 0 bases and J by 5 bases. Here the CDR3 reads CASSQDTPEGTGGHEQYF. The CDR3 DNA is TGCGCCAGCAGCCAAGATACCCCCGAAGGGACAGGGGGCCACGAGCAGTACTTC.

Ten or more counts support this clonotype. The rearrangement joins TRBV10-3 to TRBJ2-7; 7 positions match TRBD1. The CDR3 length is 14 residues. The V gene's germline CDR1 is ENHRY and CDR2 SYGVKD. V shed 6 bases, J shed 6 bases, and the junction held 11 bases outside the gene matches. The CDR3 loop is CAIRETGAGLEQYF. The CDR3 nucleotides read TGTGCCATCAGGGAAACAGGGGCGGGTCTCGAGCAGTACTTC.

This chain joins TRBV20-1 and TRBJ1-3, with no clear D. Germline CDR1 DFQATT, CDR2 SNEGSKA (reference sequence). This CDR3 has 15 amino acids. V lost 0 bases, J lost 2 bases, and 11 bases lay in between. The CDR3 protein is CSARDRADTGNTIYF. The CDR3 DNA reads TGCAGTGCTAGAGATCGCGCCGATACTGGAAACACCATATATTTT.

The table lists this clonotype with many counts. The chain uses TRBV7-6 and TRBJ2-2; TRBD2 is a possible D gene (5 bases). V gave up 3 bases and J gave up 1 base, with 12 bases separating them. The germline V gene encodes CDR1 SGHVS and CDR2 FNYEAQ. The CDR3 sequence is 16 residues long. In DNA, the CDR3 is TGTGCCAGCAGCTTTCAAGCTAGCAGGAACACCGGGGAGCTGTTTTTT. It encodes CASSFQASRNTGELFF.

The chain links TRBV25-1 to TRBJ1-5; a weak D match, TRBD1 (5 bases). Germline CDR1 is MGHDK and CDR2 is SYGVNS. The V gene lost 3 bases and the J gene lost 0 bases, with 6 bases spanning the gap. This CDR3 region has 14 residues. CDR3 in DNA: TGTGCCAGCAGTGACCAGGGTAGCAATCAGCCCCAGCATTTT. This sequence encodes CASSDQGSNQPQHF.

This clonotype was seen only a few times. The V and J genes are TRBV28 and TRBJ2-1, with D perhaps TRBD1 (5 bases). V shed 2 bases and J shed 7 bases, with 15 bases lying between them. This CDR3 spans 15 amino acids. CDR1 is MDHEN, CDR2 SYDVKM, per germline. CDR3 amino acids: CASSLPTGRTNEQFF. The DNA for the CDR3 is TGTGCCAGCAGTTTACCGACCGGACGGACAAATGAGCAGTTCTTC.

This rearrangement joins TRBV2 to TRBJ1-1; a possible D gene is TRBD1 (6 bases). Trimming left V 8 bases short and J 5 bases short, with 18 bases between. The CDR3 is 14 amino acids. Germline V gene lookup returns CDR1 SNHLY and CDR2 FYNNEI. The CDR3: CASGRGTGGTEAFF. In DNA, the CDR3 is TGTGCCAGCGGCAGGGGCACCGGTGGGACTGAAGCTTTCTTT.

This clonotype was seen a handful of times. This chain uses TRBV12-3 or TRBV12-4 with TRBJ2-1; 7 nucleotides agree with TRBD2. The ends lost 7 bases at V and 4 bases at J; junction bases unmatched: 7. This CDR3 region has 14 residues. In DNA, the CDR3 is TGTGCCAGCATAGGCGGGAGTGGGTACAATGAGCAGTTCTTC. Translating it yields CASIGGSGYNEQFF.

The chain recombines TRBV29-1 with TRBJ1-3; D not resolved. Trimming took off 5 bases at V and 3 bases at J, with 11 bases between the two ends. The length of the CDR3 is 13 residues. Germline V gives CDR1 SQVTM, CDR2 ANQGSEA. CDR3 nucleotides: TGCAGCGTTCAGCGGGGAAATGGAAACACCATATATTTT. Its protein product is CSVQRGNGNTIYF.